The rows below give T cell receptor beta chains drawn from one sample of a study of blood T cell repertoires in COVID-19. Here immunoSEQ multiplex PCR was the method, and the copy in TCRdb shows in-frame clones only, minus some. The profile covers hundreds of thousands of clones, with around 87% appearing a single time and approximately 2% taken by the ten largest. Sequenced sample: peripheral blood. Every receptor here comes from a woman aged 25-40 years who had recovered from COVID-19. Each CDR3 is given with its conserved first and last residue. Fields, in order: clone size, CDR3 length, D gene, J gene, V gene, CDR3 DNA, CDR3 protein. The D gene is left open where the match is weak. Clone size is stated in some rows and not others, as once, few, many or a class when expanded.

. 14 . TRBJ2-5 TRBV3-1/TRBV3-2 TGTGCCAGCAGCCAAGAAGGGGCTCAAGAGACCCAGTACTTC CASSQEGAQETQYF
few 18 TRBD2 TRBJ2-1 TRBV2 TGTGCCAGCAGGACAACCGGGACTAGCGGGAAGCACTACAATGAGCAGTTCTTC CASRTTGTSGKHYNEQFF
. 14 . TRBJ1-2 TRBV4-2 TGTGCCAGCAGCCAAGAGATCGGGGTTGTCGGCTACACCTTC CASSQEIGVVGYTF
. 10 . TRBJ2-7 TRBV21-1 TGTGCCAGCAGCAAAATAGAGCAGTACTTC CASSKIEQYF
. 12 . TRBJ1-1 TRBV5-8 TGTGCCAGCAGCTTGGTGGCAGTAGAAGCTTTCTTT CASSLVAVEAFF
. 19 . TRBJ1-6 TRBV4-3 TGCGCCAGCAGCCAAGATCAAGGAGATGGATTTTTCTATAATTCACCCCTCCACTTT CASSQDQGDGFFYNSPLHF
. 11 . TRBJ2-3 TRBV7-3 TGTGCCAGCAGTTTCGGGGATACGCAGTATTTT CASSFGDTQYF
. 15 TRBD2 TRBJ2-1 TRBV4-1 TGCGCCAGCAACGGGGGTAGCGGGAGGGTGAATGAGCAGTTCTTC CASNGGSGRVNEQFF
. 17 . TRBJ2-6 TRBV2 TGTGCCAGCAGTGAAGCGCGGGGATCCTCTGGGGCCAACGTCCTGACTTTC CASSEARGSSGANVLTF
. 10 . TRBJ1-6 TRBV28 TGTGCCAGCAGATCGGCAGCGCTCCACTTT CASRSAALHF
. 14 . TRBJ2-7 TRBV15 TGTGCCACCAGCAGAGGGGGGGACTCCTACGAGCAGTACTTC CATSRGGDSYEQYF
. 14 . TRBJ2-7 TRBV2 TGTGCCAGCACCCAAATTACCGGGACTCACGAGCAGTACTTC CASTQITGTHEQYF
. 15 TRBD2 TRBJ2-7 TRBV6-6 TGTGCCAGCAGTTACGGGACTAGCGGAACCTACGAGCAGTACTTC CASSYGTSGTYEQYF
. 17 TRBD1 TRBJ1-4 TRBV5-1 TGCGCCATTAACGCACAGGGGGGGCGGATTGCTAATGAAAAACTGTTTTTT CAINAQGGRIANEKLFF
. 14 TRBD1 TRBJ1-2 TRBV19 TGTGCCAGTAGTATAGATCGAGGGGACAGGACCTACACCTTC CASSIDRGDRTYTF
. 14 . TRBJ1-5 TRBV6-5 TGTGCCAGCCGTCGCGGGGGAGGCAATCAGCCCCAGCATTTT CASRRGGGNQPQHF
. 16 TRBD2 TRBJ2-7 TRBV11-2 TGTGCCAGCAGCAGACCGGGACTAACCCAGCGAGGCGAGCAGTACTTC CASSRPGLTQRGEQYF
. 16 TRBD1 TRBJ2-5 TRBV24-1 TGTGCCACCGGTCAGGGGGCGGGCGGCCCACAAGAGACCCAGTACTTC CATGQGAGGPQETQYF
. 20 TRBD2 TRBJ2-6 TRBV7-8 TGTGCCAGCAGCTTAGCTTACGGGACTAGGGCACTTTCTGGGGTCGACGTCCTGACTTTC CASSLAYGTRALSGVDVLTF
. 18 . TRBJ2-2 TRBV6-2/TRBV6-3 TGTGCCAGCAGTTACTCCATCTTCGGGACATCGAACACCGGGGAGCTGTTTTTT CASSYSIFGTSNTGELFF
. 15 . TRBJ1-5 TRBV19 TGTGCCAGTAGGAAGGAATGGACTGCATATCAGCCCCAGCATTTT CASRKEWTAYQPQHF
. 15 . TRBJ2-7 TRBV10-3 TGTGCCATCAGTGAGGAGGGAAGCGCCTCCTACGAGCAGTACTTC CAISEEGSASYEQYF
. 14 . TRBJ2-5 TRBV5-4 TGTGCCAGCAGCGACCCTTCCAGAGGAGAGACCCAGTACTTC CASSDPSRGETQYF
. 13 . TRBJ1-4 TRBV30 TGTGCCTACAAGACAGTAACTAATGAAAAACTGTTTTTT CAYKTVTNEKLFF
. 15 TRBD1 TRBJ2-3 TRBV5-1 TGCGCCAGCAGCTACGGGACAGGAGACACAGATACGCAGTATTTT CASSYGTGDTDTQYF
. 15 TRBD2 TRBJ2-3 TRBV29-1 TGCAGCGTTGAATCCGGGACTAGCATCGCAGATACGCAGTATTTT CSVESGTSIADTQYF
. 15 TRBD2 TRBJ2-1 TRBV28 TGTGCCAGCAGGCGAGCGGGAGGAGGCTACAATGAGCAGTTCTTC CASRRAGGGYNEQFF
. 17 TRBD2 TRBJ2-1 TRBV27 TGTGCCAGCAGTTTATTAGGCGGGGGTGGGCCCTACAATGAGCAGTTCTTC CASSLLGGGGPYNEQFF
. 14 . TRBJ1-1 TRBV10-3 TGTGCCATCAGTGAATTACAGGGGAACACTGAAGCTTTCTTT CAISELQGNTEAFF
. 16 TRBD1 TRBJ1-2 TRBV24-1 TGTGCCACCAGTGATGCTTACCAACAGGGGACCTATGGCTACACCTTC CATSDAYQQGTYGYTF
. 17 . TRBJ2-7 TRBV1 TGCACCAGCAGCCAAGATAATGGGGGGGGAGAATCCTACGAGCAGTACTTC CTSSQDNGGGESYEQYF
. 13 . TRBJ2-1 TRBV6-6 TGTGCCAGCAGCTCGGGGAGCTACAATGAGCAGTTCTTC CASSSGSYNEQFF
. 15 TRBD1 TRBJ1-6 TRBV18 TGTGCCAGCTCAACCGACAGGGTCATCAATTCACCCCTCCACTTT CASSTDRVINSPLHF
. 15 . TRBJ1-1 TRBV7-9 TGTGCCAGCAGCTTAGATTCCTCCCCGAACACTGAAGCTTTCTTT CASSLDSSPNTEAFF
. 12 . TRBJ1-5 TRBV29-1 TGCAGCGGGAGAGAGGGAAATCAGCCCCAGCATTTT CSGREGNQPQHF
once 13 . TRBJ2-7 TRBV19 TGTGCCAGTAGTTTCCGACCGGGAGACGAGCAGTACTTC CASSFRPGDEQYF
once 14 TRBD1 TRBJ1-2 TRBV2 TGTGCCAGCAGTGACAGGCAGGGGGCAAGTGGCTACACCTTC CASSDRQGASGYTF
once 16 TRBD1 TRBJ2-7 TRBV24-1 TGTGCCACCAGCGGTCCTACCGGGACAGGGTTCTACGAGCAGTACTTC CATSGPTGTGFYEQYF
. 14 TRBD1 TRBJ1-5 TRBV3-1/TRBV3-2 TGTGCCAGCAGCCATAAGGGGGCAGGACAGCCCCAGCATTTT CASSHKGAGQPQHF
. 16 . TRBJ2-1 TRBV5-8 TGTGCCAGCAGCTTACGGAGCGGCCGCTCCTACAATGAGCAGTTCTTC CASSLRSGRSYNEQFF
. 13 TRBD2 TRBJ2-7 TRBV27 TGTGCCAGCAAGGTAGCGGGGGGAAACGAGCAGTACTTC CASKVAGGNEQYF
. 15 . TRBJ1-5 TRBV19 TGTGCCAGTAGTATTGACAGTTATAGCAATCAGCCCCAGCATTTT CASSIDSYSNQPQHF
once 17 TRBD2 TRBJ2-2 TRBV7-2 TGTGCCAGCGGGCAAGGAGCGGGAGGTTCGAACACCGGGGAGCTGTTTTTT CASGQGAGGSNTGELFF
. 15 TRBD1 TRBJ2-7 TRBV18 TGTGCCAGCTCACCACTGGGGCAGGGGGTTTACGAGCAGTACTTC CASSPLGQGVYEQYF
few 17 . TRBJ1-5 TRBV7-6 TGTGCCAGCAGCTTAAACCCGGCGGCAGGGCTGAATCAGCCCCAGCATTTT CASSLNPAAGLNQPQHF
. 14 . TRBJ2-7 TRBV6-1 TGTGCCAGCAGTGACCCCAGGGGCTCCTACGAGCAGTACTTC CASSDPRGSYEQYF
. 15 TRBD1 TRBJ1-4 TRBV5-1 TGCGCCAGCAGCACAGGGGGGACGGACAATGAAAAACTGTTTTTT CASSTGGTDNEKLFF
. 14 . TRBJ2-5 TRBV6-5 TGTGCCAGCAGTTACCCCGGGATGCAAGAGACCCAGTACTTC CASSYPGMQETQYF
. 20 TRBD1 TRBJ1-3 TRBV5-8 TGTGCCAGCAGCCTGACCTACGGGACAGCCCTTCATAGCTCTGGAAACACCATATATTTT CASSLTYGTALHSSGNTIYF
. 18 TRBD1 TRBJ1-1 TRBV7-2 TGTGCCAGCAGCTTAGAAGTATGGGCAGGGGGGATCGACACTGAAGCTTTCTTT CASSLEVWAGGIDTEAFF
. 13 TRBD2 TRBJ2-4 TRBV20-1 TGCAGTGCTAGTAGCGGGAGTGGGGACATTCAGTACTTC CSASSGSGDIQYF
. 14 TRBD2 TRBJ2-5 TRBV9 TGTGCCAGCAGCGTTACTAGCGTGGGGGAGACCCAGTACTTC CASSVTSVGETQYF
. 15 . TRBJ2-2 TRBV24-1 TGTGCCACCAGTGCCAGGGCCGCGAACACCGGGGAGCTGTTTTTT CATSARAANTGELFF